These T cell receptor beta chains were read from a single sample in a study of blood T cell repertoires in COVID-19. Generated by immunoSEQ multiplex PCR, the TCRdb table keeps only in-frame clones and is missing some. The sample has almost 85,000 clones; around 89% are singletons. Material for sequencing was PBMCs or T cells enriched from blood (not recorded which). These receptor sequences come from a woman in her forties or fifties with acute COVID-19. Each CDR3 is given with its conserved first and last residue.

CDR3 protein | CDR3 length | J gene | V gene
CSVDTRNTEAFF | 12 | TRBJ1-1 | TRBV29-1
CASSATGSGAEQYF | 14 | TRBJ2-7 | TRBV19
CASSPRPGGGYTF | 13 | TRBJ1-2 | TRBV18
CASSVALSNEKLFF | 14 | TRBJ1-4 | TRBV9
CAWIQGRNSPLHF | 13 | TRBJ1-6 | TRBV30
CASTLYNEQFF | 11 | TRBJ2-1 | TRBV2
CASSLEPQVHYGYTF | 15 | TRBJ1-2 | TRBV5-1
CATSDGTGGKETQYF | 15 | TRBJ2-5 | TRBV24-1
CAISKVYQGGTGELFF | 16 | TRBJ2-2 | TRBV10-3
CARSLCNSPRIQPQHF | 16 | TRBJ1-5 | TRBV5-3
CASSLGPSVADTQYF | 15 | TRBJ2-3 | TRBV3-1/TRBV3-2
CASSLTSSSYNEQFF | 15 | TRBJ2-1 | TRBV5-4
CASGDVQFTLNGWDTEAFF | 19 | TRBJ1-1 | TRBV2
CASSLLAGVNTGELFF | 16 | TRBJ2-2 | TRBV7-2
CASSPQGRTEAFF | 13 | TRBJ1-1 | TRBV18
CASSRGTSGNSYEQYF | 16 | TRBJ2-7 | TRBV5-4
CASSLVLAGERYNEQFF | 17 | TRBJ2-1 | TRBV5-1
CASSSGLAGRDEQFF | 15 | TRBJ2-1 | TRBV11-3
CASVPGGSYEQYF | 13 | TRBJ2-7 | TRBV12-5
CASSISGEPGTEQYF | 15 | TRBJ2-7 | TRBV19
CATRRGRGNQPQHF | 14 | TRBJ1-5 | TRBV5-8
CASSYNRGPIYNEQFF | 16 | TRBJ2-1 | TRBV6-2/TRBV6-3
CASSLSERPREQYF | 14 | TRBJ2-7 | TRBV5-4
CASSGQLNYGYTF | 13 | TRBJ1-2 | TRBV2
CASSDLRGMNTEAFF | 15 | TRBJ1-1 | TRBV5-1
CASSLGQGVSYEQYF | 15 | TRBJ2-7 | TRBV5-4
CASSPPKGDTEAFF | 14 | TRBJ1-1 | TRBV7-9
CATTVGTGKNTEAFF | 15 | TRBJ1-1 | TRBV6-5
CASSQVRRDRSSNQPQHF | 18 | TRBJ1-5 | TRBV4-1
CASHTPRETDTQYF | 14 | TRBJ2-3 | TRBV27
CASSSKTGATFFLNTEAFF | 19 | TRBJ1-1 | TRBV7-9
CASMRTSGNTGELFF | 15 | TRBJ2-2 | TRBV28
CASSALAGGTYEQYF | 15 | TRBJ2-7 | TRBV19
CASSLNRDRINTEAFF | 16 | TRBJ1-1 | TRBV27
CASSYSRRENTEAFF | 15 | TRBJ1-1 | TRBV6-2/TRBV6-3
CASTKTGGNTEAFF | 14 | TRBJ1-1 | TRBV11-2
CATSEGHGYGYTF | 13 | TRBJ1-2 | TRBV24-1
CASSPKTGPYNEQFF | 15 | TRBJ2-1 | TRBV27
CASSESGQWNTEAFF | 15 | TRBJ1-1 | TRBV2
CATSDPSDLPEGIQYF | 16 | TRBJ2-4 | TRBV24-1
CASSEPGTSGGVHNEQFF | 18 | TRBJ2-1 | TRBV10-1
CASASRALADYNEQFF | 16 | TRBJ2-1 | TRBV27
CSASNQDRGNTIYF | 14 | TRBJ1-3 | TRBV20-1
CAWSEGGGLNIQYF | 14 | TRBJ2-4 | TRBV30
CASSSTSVGLNYGYTF | 16 | TRBJ1-2 | TRBV27
CASSRKGTSGSTDTQYF | 17 | TRBJ2-3 | TRBV2
CASSPNLFGSDYGYTF | 16 | TRBJ1-2 | TRBV5-4
CASSLYGLVQENTGELFF | 18 | TRBJ2-2 | TRBV27
CASSSLYEQFF | 11 | TRBJ2-1 | TRBV7-8